The next 32 T cell receptor beta chains were all read from a single sample in a study of blood T cell repertoires in COVID-19. The assay was immunoSEQ multiplex PCR, and TCRdb's table has in-frame clones only and misses some. The data show approximately 670,000 clones, about 90% seen once. What was sequenced was peripheral blood. These receptor sequences come from a woman aged 18-29 years with acute or convalescent COVID-19.

The chain employs TRBV19 and TRBJ1-5; D is perhaps TRBD1 (5 bases). V lost 5 bases and J 1 base, leaving 9 bases between the germline ends. Germline CDR1 reads LNHDA; CDR2 reads SQIVND (reference sequence). CDR3 length equals 14 residues. For the CDR3, the DNA is TGTGCCAGTAGTTGGGCAGGGAGCAATCAGCCCCAGCATTTT. This gives the protein CASSWAGSNQPQHF.

The V and J genes are TRBV21-1 and TRBJ1-3. TRBV21-1 is recorded as a pseudogene. The CDR3 runs to 13 residues. CDR3 coding DNA: TGTGCCAGCGTCAGACTTACTGGAAACACCATATATTTT. This encodes CASVRLTGNTIYF.

The rearrangement links TRBV19 to TRBJ1-4; no firm D call. The CDR3 contains 12 residues. V lost 3 bases and J 8 bases, leaving 7 bases between the germline ends. Germline V lookup: CDR1 LNHDA, CDR2 SQIVND (reference sequence). The DNA for the CDR3 is TGTGCCAGTAGTATCCGGAGCGAAAAACTGTTTTTT. Its translation: CASSIRSEKLFF.

The genes are TRBV11-3 and TRBJ2-1; 14 bases align to TRBD2. Unmatched junction bases numbered 5, after V lost 6 bases and J lost 7 bases. This CDR3 spans 15 amino acids. The germline V gene encodes CDR1 SGHNT and CDR2 YENEEA. CDR3 amino acids: CASSRLAGGFNEQFF. In DNA form, the CDR3 reads TGTGCCAGCAGTAGACTAGCGGGGGGGTTTAATGAGCAGTTCTTC.

J is TRBJ2-1 and V is TRBV7-3; the match to TRBD1 covers 9 bases. The CDR3 is made up of 14 amino acids. CDR1 and CDR2 from the germline V gene are SGHTA and FQGTGA. V dropped 4 bases and J dropped 7; count of bases not matched to a gene: 5. The CDR3 region has the DNA TGTGCCAGCAGCTCGACGGGACAGGGTAATGAGCAGTTCTTC. Encoded protein: CASSSTGQGNEQFF. Using reference TRBV7-3 and TRBJ2-1 for the parts outside the CDR3, the full variable domain is GAGVSQTPSNKVTEKGKYVELRCDPISGHTALYWYRQSLGQGPEFLIYFQGTGAADDSGLPNDRFFAVRPEGSVSTLKIQRTERGDSAVYLCASSSTGQGNEQFFGPGTRLTVL.

This clone was counted a single time. Other DNA sequences in the same sample also yield this CDR3. This chain connects TRBV9 to TRBJ1-2; no clear D. The CDR3 totals 13 residues. Per germline, CDR1 SGDLS and CDR2 YYNGEE. V was pared by 0 bases and J by 0 bases, with 3 bases between. In nucleotides, the CDR3 is TGTGCCAGCAGCGTAGATACTAACTATGGCTACACCTTC. Protein: CASSVDTNYGYTF.

J is TRBJ1-1 and V is TRBV6-5; D not resolved. The CDR3 length is 15 residues. Germline CDR1 MNHEY, CDR2 SVGAGI. V lost 8 bases and J 5 bases, leaving 21 bases between the germline ends. In nucleotides, the CDR3 is TGTGCCAGCGCTATCAGTGGAGGGATTGTAACTGAAGCTTTCTTT. Translated: CASAISGGIVTEAFF.

This chain links TRBV6-2 or TRBV6-3 with TRBJ2-7; TRBD2 aligns across 8 bases. V lost 0 bases, J lost 2 bases, and 6 bases stayed unmatched. This CDR3 has 16 amino acids. Germline CDR1 is MNHEY and CDR2 is SVGEGT. CDR3 coding DNA: TGTGCCAGCAGTTACTCCACGGCGGGGGGTACCTACGAGCAGTACTTC. Translating it yields CASSYSTAGGTYEQYF.

The chain recombines TRBV15 with TRBJ2-2, with TRBD1 as a possible D gene (6 bases). V gave up 1 base and J gave up 3 bases, with 9 bases separating them. The V gene's germline CDR1 is LNHNV and CDR2 YYDKDF (reference sequence). CDR3 length: 15 amino acids. The CDR3 loop is CATSRVEGDTGELFF. CDR3 nucleotide sequence: TGTGCCACCAGCAGAGTAGAGGGGGACACCGGGGAGCTGTTTTTT.

This rearrangement joins TRBV2 to TRBJ1-2; 8 nucleotides align to TRBD1. CDR1 SNHLY and CDR2 FYNNEI come from the germline V gene. The CDR3 runs to 14 residues. The V gene end was trimmed by 4 bases and the J gene end by 4 bases; junction bases not matched to a gene: 5. CDR3 region: CASSGTGMGYGYTF. In DNA, the CDR3 is TGTGCCAGCAGTGGGACAGGGATGGGCTATGGCTACACCTTC.

This clone was found once. The gene calls are TRBV5-1 and TRBJ2-1, with a weak D call TRBD2 (7 bases). V dropped 4 bases and J dropped 1 base, with 12 bases sitting between them. The CDR3 is made up of 15 amino acids. Germline values: CDR1 SGHRS, CDR2 YFSETQ. The CDR3 is CASSEQGGSYNEQFF. The CDR3 DNA reads as TGCGCCAGCAGCGAACAGGGAGGGTCCTACAATGAGCAGTTCTTC.

The V and J genes are TRBV3-1 (or the pseudogene TRBV3-2) and TRBJ2-1, with TRBD2 matching 10 bases. CDR3 length: 17 residues. After removal of 0 bases from V and 4 bases from J, the junction contained 6 bases not matched to a gene. Germline CDR1 and CDR2: LGHDT and YNNKEL (reference sequence). CDR3 region: CASSQDLSSGGYNEQFF. The CDR3 bases are TGTGCCAGCAGCCAAGATCTGTCTAGCGGGGGATACAATGAGCAGTTCTTC.

The gene calls are TRBV6-5 and TRBJ2-7; TRBD2 might be the D (6 bases). The ends were cut back, 11 bases at V and 1 base at J, with 18 bases in the middle. CDR1 is MNHEY and CDR2 is SVGAGI in the germline V gene. CDR3 length equals 14 residues. CDR3 DNA sequence: TGTGCCTTGGAGGGGATGGGAGCTTCCTACGAGCAGTACTTC. Translation gives CALEGMGASYEQYF.

To note about this clone: The junction departs from the called germline gene at one end, perhaps through a read error. CDR3 DNA sequence: TGTGCCAGCCGTAGACAGGTTAGCAATCGGCCCCAGCATTTT. It yields the protein CASRRQVSNRPQHF. The rearrangement joins TRBV3-1 (or the pseudogene TRBV3-2) to TRBJ1-5, with TRBD1 as a possible D gene (6 bases). The CDR3 has 14 residues. The V gene's germline CDR1 is LGHDT and CDR2 YNNKEL (reference sequence).

The genes are TRBV4-3 and TRBJ1-4, with 9 bases aligning to TRBD1. Germline CDR1 and CDR2: LGHNA and YSLEER. The V segment lost 2 bases and the J segment 1 base; nucleotides outside the gene matches: 5. The CDR3 sequence is 17 residues long. This CDR3 reads CASSQTGGVGTNEKLFF. DNA for the CDR3: TGCGCCAGCAGCCAAACAGGGGGCGTGGGAACTAATGAAAAACTGTTTTTT.

The rearrangement joins TRBV28 to TRBJ2-7; D perhaps matches TRBD1 (6 bases). This CDR3 is built from 16 residues. CDR1 MDHEN and CDR2 SYDVKM come from the germline V gene. The V end was cut by 2 bases, the J end by 0 bases, with 14 bases between. The CDR3 protein is CASSLTPGDSSYEQYF. The CDR3 DNA reads TGTGCCAGCAGTTTAACACCAGGGGATTCCTCCTACGAGCAGTACTTC.

This CDR3 reads CATSGSGGETQYF. The CDR3 DNA reads as TGTGCCACCAGTGGTTCCGGAGGGGAGACCCAGTACTTC. The genes are TRBV24-1 and TRBJ2-5; weak D call: TRBD2 (6 bases). Trimming left V 5 bases short and J 5 bases short, with 11 bases between. This CDR3 is built from 13 residues. CDR1 is KGHDR, CDR2 SFDVKD, per germline.

This clone was observed a single time. This specimen includes other DNA sequences encoding the same CDR3. The chain uses TRBV12-3 or TRBV12-4 and TRBJ1-1; D remains ambiguous. The CDR3 runs 13 residues. The V end lost 5 bases, the J end lost 1 base, and 8 bases lay between the germline ends. This chain's CDR3 is CASSPRQNTEAFF. The CDR3, as DNA: TGTGCCAGCAGTCCGCGACAGAACACTGAAGCTTTCTTT.

The rearrangement joins TRBV3-1 (or the pseudogene TRBV3-2) to TRBJ1-2; D is unclear. The CDR3 spans 15 residues. The ends were cut back, 5 bases at V and 4 bases at J, with 17 bases in the middle. CDR1 is LGHDT, CDR2 YNNKEL, per germline (reference sequence). CDR3 bases: TGTGCCAGCAGCTCGCCCCGACACAAACGCTATGGCTACACCTTC. Translation: CASSSPRHKRYGYTF.

The CDR3 region is CASSSYRNTEAFF. The CDR3 coding sequence is TGTGCCAGCAGCTCCTACAGGAACACTGAAGCTTTCTTT. The V call is TRBV6-2 or TRBV6-3, the J call TRBJ1-1; no clear D gene. Trimming pared 6 bases from V and 1 base from J, leaving 9 bases between. This CDR3 spans 13 amino acids. Germline V gives CDR1 MNHEY, CDR2 SVGEGT.

The V call is TRBV15, the J call TRBJ2-7; 7 bases agree with TRBD1. The V segment lost 0 bases and the J segment 4 bases; nucleotides outside the gene matches: 3. This CDR3 is built from 14 residues. Germline CDR1 is LNHNV and CDR2 is YYDKDF (reference sequence). Here the CDR3 reads CATSRDPDRYEQYF. The CDR3 bases are TGTGCCACCAGCAGAGATCCGGACAGGTACGAGCAGTACTTC.

The chain carries TRBV29-1 and TRBJ1-1; tentative D call: TRBD1 (6 bases). The germline V and J ends were trimmed by 4 bases and 0 bases, with 9 bases remaining between them. The CDR3 runs to 13 residues. CDR1 SQVTM and CDR2 ANQGSEA come from the germline V gene. The CDR3 DNA sequence: TGCAGCGTTGCAGGGGTATTGAACACTGAAGCTTTCTTT. Encoded protein: CSVAGVLNTEAFF.

This chain uses TRBV6-5 with TRBJ1-1; D unclear. The CDR3 has 10 amino acids. Looked up from germline, CDR1 is MNHEY and CDR2 is SVGAGI. The V gene lost 7 bases and the J gene lost 9 bases, with 9 bases spanning the gap. The CDR3 DNA follows: TGTGCCAGCATAGTATATCAAGCTTTCTTT. It translates to CASIVYQAFF.

V gene TRBV18 combines with J gene TRBJ2-1; tentatively, D is TRBD2 (6 bases). V lost 1 base and J 4 bases, leaving 17 bases between the germline ends. Germline-derived CDR1 and CDR2 are KGHSH and LQKENI. The CDR3 consists of 17 residues. The CDR3 protein is CASSPQDLAGNYNEQFF. As DNA, the CDR3 is TGTGCCAGCTCACCACAAGATCTCGCGGGGAATTACAATGAGCAGTTCTTC.

The chain couples TRBV2 to TRBJ1-1, with unresolved D. The CDR3 sequence is 12 residues long. Trimming removed 6 bases from V and 2 bases from J, with 7 bases in between. CDR1 is SNHLY and CDR2 is FYNNEI in the germline V gene. In nucleotides, the CDR3 is TGTGCCAGCAGACTACCAAACACTGAAGCTTTCTTT. It codes for CASRLPNTEAFF.

V usage is TRBV9 and J usage is TRBJ1-1, with 7 bases fitting TRBD1. J was trimmed by 5 bases and V by 0 bases; bases with no gene match: 7. The germline CDR1 and CDR2 sequences are SGDLS and YYNGEE. This CDR3 region has 15 residues. CDR3 bases: TGTGCCAGCAGCGTAGTTCACACAGGGGTTACTGAAGCTTTCTTT. As protein: CASSVVHTGVTEAFF.

The chain joins TRBV5-6 to TRBJ1-5; TRBD1 is a possible D gene (5 bases). The CDR3 is made up of 14 amino acids. V was pared by 4 bases and J by 0 bases, with 8 bases between. Germline assignment: CDR1 SGHDT and CDR2 YYEEEE. The CDR3 here is CASSQQGSNQPQHF. For the CDR3, the DNA is TGTGCCAGCAGCCAGCAGGGTAGCAATCAGCCCCAGCATTTT.

As DNA, the CDR3 is TGTGCCAGCAGCTCGTTCACCGGGGAGCTGTTTTTT. It translates to CASSSFTGELFF. The chain recombines TRBV11-3 with TRBJ2-2; D is ambiguous. CDR1 SGHNT and CDR2 YENEEA come from the germline V gene. The V gene lost 4 bases and the J gene lost 4 bases, with 4 bases spanning the gap. This CDR3 spans 12 amino acids.

In nucleotides, the CDR3 is TGTGCCAGCAGGTCGGGACAGCAATACAATGAGCAGTTCTTC. Translating it yields CASRSGQQYNEQFF. The genes are TRBV2 and TRBJ2-1, with TRBD1 matching 7 bases. Germline CDR1 reads SNHLY; CDR2 reads FYNNEI. The ends lost 6 bases at V and 4 bases at J; junction bases unmatched: 6. The CDR3 has 14 residues.

The chain links TRBV9 to TRBJ1-1, with D possibly matching TRBD1 (6 bases). V was shortened by 1 base and J by 8 bases, with 15 bases between the two germline ends. The CDR3 totals 14 residues. In germline, CDR1 is SGDLS, CDR2 YYNGEE. CDR3 bases: TGTGCCAGCAGCGTATCCCGGACAGTCTCAGAAGCTTTCTTT. It yields the protein CASSVSRTVSEAFF.

This clone was picked up a small number of times. The rearrangement joins TRBV6-2 or TRBV6-3 to TRBJ1-2; 8 bases fit TRBD1. Per the germline V gene, CDR1 is MNHEY and CDR2 is SVGEGT. V shed 0 bases, J shed 4 bases, and the junction held 1 base outside the gene matches. The CDR3 runs 14 residues. The CDR3 loop is CASSYSTGVYGYTF. The CDR3 DNA reads TGTGCCAGCAGTTACTCGACAGGGGTCTATGGCTACACCTTC.

This chain connects TRBV27 to TRBJ1-6; the match to TRBD1 covers 11 bases. Germline V gene data show CDR1 as MNHEY and CDR2 as SMNVEV (reference sequence). Trimming took 5 bases from V and 10 from J; bases not matched to a gene: 4. The CDR3 is 14 residues long. The CDR3 region is CASSPGTGGSPLHF. The CDR3 DNA sequence: TGTGCCAGCAGTCCCGGGACAGGGGGATCACCCCTCCACTTT.